This TCR beta chain was sequenced in a study of shared clonotypes between healthy human individuals. General observations from the study: Sampling included only blood; tissue repertoires likely differ. For naive CD4 cells, 4% to 6% of clonotypes were shared across four donors.

With regard to this clone: Its target is unknown.

Naive CD8 populations comprised CD45RO-negative cells positively selected for CCR7, excluding terminally differentiated effector memory CD45RA+ cells. The table came from immunoSEQ multiplex PCR; TCRdb's copy has only in-frame clones and leaves some out. The sample consists of about 2 million clones, about 95% of them appearing once. Trimming removed 0 bases from V and 5 bases from J, with 9 bases in between. The germline V gene has CDR1 SGDLS and CDR2 YYNGEE. The CDR3 length is 13 residues. Sample: naive CD8+ T cells sorted from blood. The clonotype comes from a man between 18 and 35 years old in good health. The chain joins TRBV9 to TRBJ2-7; D remains unclear. CDR3 in amino acids: CASSVDLWDEQYF. The DNA of the CDR3 is TGTGCCAGCAGCGTAGATCTCTGGGACGAGCAGTACTTC. The whole variable domain, filled in from reference TRBV9 and TRBJ2-7, reads DSGVTQTPKHLITATGQRVTLRCSPRSGDLSVYWYQQSLDQGLQFLIQYYNGEERAKGNILERFSAQQFPDLHSELNLSSLELGDSALYFCASSVDLWDEQYFGPGTRLTVT.